This note documents a single T cell receptor (beta chain) sequence. The antigen remains undetermined. The repertoire was sequenced with immunoSEQ multiplex PCR; TCRdb's copy has only in-frame clones and lacks some. This sample carries some 100,000 clones, 90% to 95% of them seen once, and the ten largest clones take roughly 4.7%. This record belongs to a study of T cell responses to AZD1222 COVID-19 vaccine. Study summary: Pooled in the analysis were second doses at about 4 or about 12 weeks.

Germline CDR1 LNHDA, CDR2 SQIVND (reference sequence). The trim removed 4 bases at V and 5 bases at J, leaving 7 bases unmatched. The CDR3 contains 14 residues. General study points: Rises in breadth and depth of Spike-specific TCRs came after two AZD1222 doses. Mapped onto spike, vaccine-associated CD4 TCRs spanned it and were dominant at 160-218 and 743-854. Sampling captured repertoires only after the peak T cell response.

This rearrangement joins TRBV19 to TRBJ2-5; TRBD1 aligns across 7 bases. This specimen was peripheral blood, taken on day 0 of AZD1222 vaccination. This clonotype originated in an adult in good health. The CDR3 sequence: CASSTRQGEETQYF. CDR3 sequence (DNA): TGTGCCAGTAGTACTAGACAGGGTGAGGAGACCCAGTACTTC.